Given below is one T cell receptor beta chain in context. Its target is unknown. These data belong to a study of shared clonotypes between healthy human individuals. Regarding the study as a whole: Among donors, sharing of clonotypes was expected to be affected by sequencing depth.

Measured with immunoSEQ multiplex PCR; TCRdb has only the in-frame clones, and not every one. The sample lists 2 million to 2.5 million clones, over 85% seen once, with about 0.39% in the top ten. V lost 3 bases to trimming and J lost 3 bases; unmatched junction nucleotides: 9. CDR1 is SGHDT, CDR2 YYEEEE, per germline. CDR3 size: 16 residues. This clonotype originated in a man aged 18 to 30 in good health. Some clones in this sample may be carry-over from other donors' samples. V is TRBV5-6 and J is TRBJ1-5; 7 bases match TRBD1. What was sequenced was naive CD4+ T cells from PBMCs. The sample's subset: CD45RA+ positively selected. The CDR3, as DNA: TGTGCCAGCAGCTCCCTGGCAGGGGGGCTCAATCAGCCCCAGCATTTT. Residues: CASSSLAGGLNQPQHF.